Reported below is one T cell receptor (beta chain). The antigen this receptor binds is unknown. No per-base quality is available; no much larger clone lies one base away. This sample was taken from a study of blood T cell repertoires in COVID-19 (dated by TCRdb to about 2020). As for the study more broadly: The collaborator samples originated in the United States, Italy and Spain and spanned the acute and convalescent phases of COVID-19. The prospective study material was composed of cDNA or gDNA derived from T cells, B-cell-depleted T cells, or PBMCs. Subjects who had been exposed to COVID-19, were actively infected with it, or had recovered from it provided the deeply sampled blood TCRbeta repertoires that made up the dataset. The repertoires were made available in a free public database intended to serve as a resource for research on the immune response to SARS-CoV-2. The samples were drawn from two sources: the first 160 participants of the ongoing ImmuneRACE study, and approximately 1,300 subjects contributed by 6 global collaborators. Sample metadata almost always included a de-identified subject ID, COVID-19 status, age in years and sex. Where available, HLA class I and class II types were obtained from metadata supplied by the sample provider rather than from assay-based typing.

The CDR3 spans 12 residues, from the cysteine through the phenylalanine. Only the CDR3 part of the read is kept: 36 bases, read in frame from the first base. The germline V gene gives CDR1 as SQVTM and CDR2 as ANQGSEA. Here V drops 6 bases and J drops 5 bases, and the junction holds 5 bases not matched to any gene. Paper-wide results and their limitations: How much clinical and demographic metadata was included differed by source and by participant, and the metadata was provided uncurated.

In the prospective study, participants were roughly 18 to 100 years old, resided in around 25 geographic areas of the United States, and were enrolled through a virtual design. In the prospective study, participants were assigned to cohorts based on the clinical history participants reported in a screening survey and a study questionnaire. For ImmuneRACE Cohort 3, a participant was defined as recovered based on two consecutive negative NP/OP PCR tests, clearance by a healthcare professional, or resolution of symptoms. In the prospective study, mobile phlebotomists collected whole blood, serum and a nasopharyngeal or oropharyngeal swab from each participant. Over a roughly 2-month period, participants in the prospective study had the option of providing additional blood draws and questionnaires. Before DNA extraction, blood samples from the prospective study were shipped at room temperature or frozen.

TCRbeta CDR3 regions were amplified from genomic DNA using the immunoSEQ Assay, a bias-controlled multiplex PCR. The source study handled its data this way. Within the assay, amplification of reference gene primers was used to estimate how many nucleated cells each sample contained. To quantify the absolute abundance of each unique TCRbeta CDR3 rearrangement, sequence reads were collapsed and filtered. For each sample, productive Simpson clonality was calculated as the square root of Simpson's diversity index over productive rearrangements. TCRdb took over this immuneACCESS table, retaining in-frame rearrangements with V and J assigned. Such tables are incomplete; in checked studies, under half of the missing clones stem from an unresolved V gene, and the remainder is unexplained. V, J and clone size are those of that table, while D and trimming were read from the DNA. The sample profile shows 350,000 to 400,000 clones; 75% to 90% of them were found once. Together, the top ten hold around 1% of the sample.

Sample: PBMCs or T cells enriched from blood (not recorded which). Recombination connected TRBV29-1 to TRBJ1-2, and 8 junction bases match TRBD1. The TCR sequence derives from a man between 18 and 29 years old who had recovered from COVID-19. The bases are TGCAGCGTAAGGACAGGGTCTTATGGCTACACCTTC. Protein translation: CSVRTGSYGYTF.